The clone carrying this TCR beta chain was seen more than once but under ten times. Its specificity is not known. These data originate in a study of T cells in Graves' hyperthyroidism and ophthalmopathy. As for the study in general: The authors collected peripheral blood at initial diagnosis, before any treatment.

Regions amplified from RNA transcripts were the TCR beta CDR3 regions. The HTBI primer set served for first-round RT-PCR of the TCR CDR3. TCRdb passed the multiplex PCR reads through MiXCR, listing each CDR3 protein once. The sample gives about 560,000 distinct CDR3 sequences, roughly 17% of which show up once; 15% to 20% is in the top ten. Diagnostic decisions used clinical symptoms, serum thyroxine and TRAb, thyroid ultrasound and orbital computed tomography. Germline CDR1 MNHNS, CDR2 SASEGT. The CDR3 is 14 residues long. Trimming removed 4 bases at V and 9 bases at J, with 18 bases between. Findings and caveats of the study: Progression to ophthalmopathy was predicted a median of 6.5 months early. From stable hyperthyroidism, ophthalmopathy was set apart by a 13 V-J model.

Sample: blood. The rearrangement links TRBV6-1 to TRBJ1-2, with a tentative D call TRBD1 (5 bases). The TCR sequence derives from a woman between 18 and 30 years old with Graves' hyperthyroidism. The CDR3 bases are TGTGCCAGCAGTGGGCTGAAGGAGGGGAGGCGCTACACCTTC. Protein product: CASSGLKEGRRYTF.